The 19 T cell receptor beta chains below all came from one sample that was sequenced in a study of OX40 agonist ivuxolimab in advanced cancers. The method was immunoSEQ multiplex PCR; TCRdb's version includes in-frame clones alone and lacks a portion of them. This sample has some 64,000 clones, with under 95% found just once. Here the sequenced sample was CD4+ or CD8+ T cells sorted from blood, taken in a trial of the OX40 agonist ivuxolimab. These receptors were obtained from an adult with an advanced solid tumor such as melanoma, head and neck, liver or kidney cancer.

This rearrangement joins TRBV2 to TRBJ1-2; D perhaps matches TRBD1 (5 bases). The V gene's germline CDR1 is SNHLY and CDR2 FYNNEI. Trimming cost V 8 bases and J 2 bases, with 9 bases left between them. CDR3 length: 12 amino acids. The DNA for the CDR3 is TGTGCCAGCGGAAGGGGCAACTATGGCTACACCTTC. The encoded protein is CASGRGNYGYTF. Full variable domain (rest looked up from reference TRBV2 and TRBJ1-2): EPEVTQTPSHQVTQMGQEVILRCVPISNHLYFYWYRQILGQKVEFLVSFYNNEISEKSEIFDDQFSVERPDGSNFTLKIRSTKLEDSAMYFCASGRGNYGYTFGSGTRLTVV.

This sequence joins TRBV5-1 and TRBJ2-7; 7 nucleotides align to TRBD1. V was pared by 4 bases and J by 4 bases, with 11 bases of the junction left unmatched. The CDR3 is 15 residues long. Germline CDR1 reads SGHRS; CDR2 reads YFSETQ. The CDR3 DNA reads as TGCGCCAGCAGCCCGACAGGGCGCGTCCATTACGAGCAGTACTTC. Its protein product is CASSPTGRVHYEQYF.

This clone is a singleton in its sample. The rearrangement uses TRBV7-2 and TRBJ1-2; 9 bases agree with TRBD1. The CDR3 totals 17 residues. Germline assignment: CDR1 SGHTA and CDR2 FQGNSA. The trim removed 1 base at V and 4 bases at J, leaving 10 bases unmatched. The CDR3 region has the DNA TGTGCCAGCAGCTTAGTAGCCGGGACAGGGTTTAGCTATGGCTACACCTTC. Its translation: CASSLVAGTGFSYGYTF.

This chain connects TRBV6-4 to TRBJ2-2; D is uncertain. CDR3 length: 14 residues. CDR1 and CDR2 (germline): MRHNA, SNTAGT. Trimming removed 5 bases at V and 3 bases at J, with 10 bases between. The CDR3 sequence is CASSRQEHTGELFF. The CDR3 nucleotides read TGTGCCAGCAGTCGTCAGGAGCACACCGGGGAGCTGTTTTTT.

The chain has TRBV5-6 and TRBJ1-6; 10 bases map to TRBD1. This CDR3 contains 15 residues. Germline V lookup: CDR1 SGHDT, CDR2 YYEEEE. The junction had 1 base not matched to a gene; V was cut back by 2 bases and J by 5 bases. CDR3 loop: CASSLGTGDNSPLHF. In DNA form, the CDR3 reads TGTGCCAGCAGCTTAGGGACAGGGGATAATTCACCCCTCCACTTT.

This clone was seen a single time. V and J are TRBV5-6 and TRBJ1-5, with D unresolved. V was cut by 0 bases and J by 7 bases, with 20 bases left in between. CDR3 size: 17 residues. Germline lookup yields CDR1 SGHDT and CDR2 YYEEEE. The CDR3 DNA sequence: TGTGCCAGCAGCTTGGTGCGGGGAACGGATGGTAGACAGCCCCAGCATTTT. Its protein product is CASSLVRGTDGRQPQHF.

The chain links TRBV10-1 to TRBJ2-5, with D possibly matching TRBD2 (6 bases). Per germline, CDR1 WNHNN and CDR2 SYGVQD (reference sequence). Trimming removed 3 bases from V and 1 base from J, with 12 bases in between. The length of the CDR3 is 15 residues. The CDR3 coding sequence is TGCGCCAGCAGTGAAGCCGTAGCGGCCCAAGAGACCCAGTACTTC. Translated: CASSEAVAAQETQYF.

The chain joins TRBV28 to TRBJ2-7; 9 bases fit TRBD1. Germline CDR1 is MDHEN and CDR2 is SYDVKM. The CDR3 is made up of 16 amino acids. With V trimmed by 5 bases and J by 2 bases, 10 bases remained unmatched. The CDR3 region is CASSSHRGPNTYEQYF. The CDR3 nucleotides are TGTGCCAGCAGTAGCCACAGGGGGCCTAACACCTACGAGCAGTACTTC.

The chain uses TRBV28 and TRBJ2-1, with TRBD2 matching 7 bases. The germline gives CDR1 MDHEN, CDR2 SYDVKM. The CDR3 has 18 amino acids. The V gene end was trimmed by 6 bases and the J gene end by 6 bases; junction bases not matched to a gene: 20. DNA for the CDR3: TGTGCCAGCAGATCCCATGGCAATCCTAGCGGACCCCTCAATGAGCAGTTCTTC. It yields the protein CASRSHGNPSGPLNEQFF.

This clone has a single count. V usage is TRBV9 and J usage is TRBJ2-2; the D gene could be TRBD1 or TRBD2 (5 bases each). The ends were cut back, 0 bases at V and 5 bases at J, with 8 bases in the middle. CDR1 and CDR2 from the germline V gene are SGDLS and YYNGEE. The CDR3 has 14 residues. Here the CDR3 DNA reads TGTGCCAGCAGCGTAGGGGGGAGAACCGGGGAGCTGTTTTTT. It yields the protein CASSVGGRTGELFF.

This chain joins TRBV12-1 and TRBJ1-2; the D segment call TRBD1 is taken from the table without a DNA check. TRBV12-1 is termed a pseudogene. The CDR3 sequence is 15 residues long. CDR3 in amino acids: CASSNRDRNNYGYTF. DNA of the CDR3: TGTGCCAGCAGCAACCGGGACAGGAATAACTATGGCTACACCTTC.

V is TRBV11-2 and J is TRBJ2-5; TRBD1 might be the D (6 bases). V lost 5 bases, J lost 5 bases, and 21 bases lay in between. The CDR3 sequence is 16 residues long. Germline CDR1 SGHAT, CDR2 FQNNGV. The CDR3, as DNA: TGTGCCAGCAGCACTCTAGGCAGGGGAGTGGGGGAGACCCAGTACTTC. It translates to CASSTLGRGVGETQYF.

J is TRBJ1-6 and V is TRBV15; D call uncertain. V gave up 4 bases and J gave up 7 bases, with 11 bases separating them. This CDR3 region has 14 residues. The germline V gene encodes CDR1 LNHNV and CDR2 YYDKDF (reference sequence). This chain's CDR3 is CATSTGLTNSPLHF. CDR3 coding DNA: TGTGCCACCAGCACGGGTCTTACCAATTCACCCCTCCACTTT.

V is TRBV15 and J is TRBJ2-5, with a possible D match to TRBD1 (7 bases). The CDR3 has 15 residues. CDR1 is LNHNV and CDR2 is YYDKDF in the germline V gene (reference sequence). Trimming pared 3 bases from V and 1 base from J, leaving 12 bases between. The CDR3: CATSSQGGTQETQYF. The CDR3 nucleotides read TGTGCCACCAGCAGTCAGGGGGGTACCCAAGAGACCCAGTACTTC.

The V gene is TRBV4-1, the J gene TRBJ2-7; maybe TRBD2 (5 bases). The length of the CDR3 is 15 residues. The V end was cut by 1 base, the J end by 3 bases, with 13 bases between. CDR1 MGHRA and CDR2 YSYEKL come from the germline V gene. The CDR3 region has the DNA TGCGCCAGCAGCCAAGGTCGTGGGAGCGGCTACGAGCAGTACTTC. Translating it yields CASSQGRGSGYEQYF.

The chain uses TRBV27 and TRBJ2-3, with D possibly being TRBD2 (5 bases). The length of the CDR3 is 15 residues. V dropped 5 bases and J dropped 2 bases, with 14 bases sitting between them. Germline CDR1 reads MNHEY; CDR2 reads SMNVEV (reference sequence). CDR3 in amino acids: CASSHPSGTTDTQYF. The CDR3 DNA is TGTGCCAGCAGTCACCCCAGCGGTACCACAGATACGCAGTATTTT.

The chain carries TRBV27 and TRBJ2-7; 7 bases are shared with TRBD1. Germline CDR1 reads MNHEY; CDR2 reads SMNVEV (reference sequence). Losses at the gene ends were 7 bases for V and 6 bases for J; bases not matched to a gene: 12. This CDR3 has 14 amino acids. CDR3 nucleotide sequence: TGTGCCAGCAAAAGGGGGCTAGTTAGTGGCGAGCAGTACTTC. It encodes CASKRGLVSGEQYF.

The rearrangement links TRBV28 to TRBJ1-2, with D possibly matching TRBD1 (5 bases). Germline CDR1 MDHEN, CDR2 SYDVKM. CDR3 length: 14 amino acids. Trimming took off 8 bases at V and 4 bases at J, with 17 bases between the two ends. The CDR3 loop reads CASGAPIGSYGYTF. CDR3 in DNA: TGTGCCAGCGGGGCACCGATAGGGTCCTATGGCTACACCTTC.

The chain links TRBV11-2 to TRBJ1-2; TRBD1 aligns across 10 bases. Germline trimming cut 4 bases from V and 7 bases from J; bases unmatched to any gene: 9. Germline V gene lookup returns CDR1 SGHAT and CDR2 FQNNGV. This CDR3 has 15 residues. Here the CDR3 reads CASSSGTGVSTGYTF. The CDR3, as DNA: TGTGCCAGCAGCTCAGGGACAGGGGTTTCAACTGGCTACACCTTC.